This T cell receptor beta chain was documented in a study of control samples from healthy donors and cancer patients. Some clones are missing from TCRdb's copy, which holds only in-frame ones; the method was immunoSEQ multiplex PCR. The sample gives about 180,000 clones, 90% to 95% of which show up once; 1.3% to 1.5% is in the top ten. CDR1 MNHEY and CDR2 SMNVEV come from the germline V gene (reference sequence). The CDR3 sequence is 13 residues long. Trimming pared 0 bases from V and 2 bases from J, leaving 5 bases between. The clonotype comes from a man younger than 45 in good health. This chain links TRBV27 with TRBJ2-7; D remains unclear. The sequenced material came from blood. The CDR3 loop is CASSLSPAYEQYF. DNA for the CDR3: TGTGCCAGCAGTTTATCACCAGCCTACGAGCAGTACTTC.